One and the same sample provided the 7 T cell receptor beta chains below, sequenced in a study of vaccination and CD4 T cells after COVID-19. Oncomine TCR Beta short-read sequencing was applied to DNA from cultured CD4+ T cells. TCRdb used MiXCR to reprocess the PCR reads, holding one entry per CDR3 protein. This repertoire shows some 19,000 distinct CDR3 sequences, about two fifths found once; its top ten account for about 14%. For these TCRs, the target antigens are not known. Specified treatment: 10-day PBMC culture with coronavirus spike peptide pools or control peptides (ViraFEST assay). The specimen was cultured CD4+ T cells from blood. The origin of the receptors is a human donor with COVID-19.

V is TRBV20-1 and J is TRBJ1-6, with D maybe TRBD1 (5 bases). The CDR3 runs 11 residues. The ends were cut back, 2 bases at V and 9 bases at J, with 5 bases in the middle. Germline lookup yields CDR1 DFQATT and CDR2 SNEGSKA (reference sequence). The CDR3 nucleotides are TGCAGTGCTAGAAGGGGTTCACCCCTCCACTTT. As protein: CSARRGSPLHF.

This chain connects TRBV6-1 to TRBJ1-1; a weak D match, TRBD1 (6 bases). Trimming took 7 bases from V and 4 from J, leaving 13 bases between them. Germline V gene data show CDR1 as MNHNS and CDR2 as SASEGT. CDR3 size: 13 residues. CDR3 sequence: CASKGGMSTEAFF. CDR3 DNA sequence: TGTGCCAGCAAGGGGGGGATGAGCACTGAAGCTTTCTTT.

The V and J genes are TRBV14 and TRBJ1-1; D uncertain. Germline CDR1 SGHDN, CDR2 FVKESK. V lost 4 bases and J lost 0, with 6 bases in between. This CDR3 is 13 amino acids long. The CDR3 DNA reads TGTGCCAGCAGCCGATGGCTGAACACTGAAGCTTTCTTT. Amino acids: CASSRWLNTEAFF.

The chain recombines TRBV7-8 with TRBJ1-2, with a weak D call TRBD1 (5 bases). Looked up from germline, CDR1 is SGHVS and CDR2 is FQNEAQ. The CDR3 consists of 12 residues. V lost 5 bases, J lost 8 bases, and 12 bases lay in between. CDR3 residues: CASSPGARGYTF. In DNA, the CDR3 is TGTGCCAGCAGCCCTGGGGCCCGGGGCTACACCTTC.

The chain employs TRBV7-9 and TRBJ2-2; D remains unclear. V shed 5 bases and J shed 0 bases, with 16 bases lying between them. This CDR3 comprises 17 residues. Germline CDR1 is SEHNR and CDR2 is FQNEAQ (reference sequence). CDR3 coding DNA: TGTGCCAGCAGCCCCCCTTTTGGCCAGACGAACACCGGGGAGCTGTTTTTT. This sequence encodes CASSPPFGQTNTGELFF.

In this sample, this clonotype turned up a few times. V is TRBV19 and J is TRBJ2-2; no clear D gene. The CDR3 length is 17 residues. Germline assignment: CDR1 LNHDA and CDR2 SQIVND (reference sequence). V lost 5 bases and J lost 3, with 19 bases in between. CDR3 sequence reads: CASSLVSPGSYTGELFF. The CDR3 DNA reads TGTGCCAGTAGTCTAGTCTCGCCAGGATCCTACACCGGGGAGCTGTTTTTT.

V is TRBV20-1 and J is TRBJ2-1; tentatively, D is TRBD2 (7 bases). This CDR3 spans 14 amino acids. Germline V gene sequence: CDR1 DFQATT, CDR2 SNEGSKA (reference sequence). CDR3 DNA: TGCAGCTCCGGGAGGCGGGGGCCCTACAATGAGCAGTTCTTC. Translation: CSSGRRGPYNEQFF.